This T cell receptor (beta chain) is drawn from a study of T cell responses to AZD1222 COVID-19 vaccine. Study-level results: Repertoire samples came only from after the peak T cell response. Close to half of spike-specific TCRs reportedly recognize unmutated variant regions.

The method was immunoSEQ multiplex PCR; TCRdb's version includes in-frame clones alone and lacks a portion of them. The sample has roughly 120,000 clones; 88% are singletons. As regards this clone: Its antigen is still unknown.

Germline values: CDR1 LNHNV, CDR2 YYDKDF (reference sequence). V lost 0 bases, J lost 2 bases, and 7 bases lay in between. The CDR3 is 14 amino acids. The chain recombines TRBV15 with TRBJ1-1; the D is unclear. Sequenced here: peripheral blood, sampled 28 days after the second AZD1222 dose. The clonotype comes from an adult who received the AZD1222 COVID-19 vaccine. Here the CDR3 reads CATSRDHDNTEAFF. CDR3 nucleotides: TGTGCCACCAGCAGAGATCACGATAACACTGAAGCTTTCTTT.